This T cell receptor (beta chain) stems from a study of T-cell reconstitution after alpha-beta-depleted transplantation in children. General study results and limits: Recipient T cells and thymic progenitors that survived were the source of the high TCRbeta diversity seen at day 60 in some patients. By about two months after transplant, alpha-beta T cells reportedly arose from several hundred graft clones that had expanded. Newly generated T cells supplied most T-cell counts and diversity one year post-transplant.

Molecular barcoding with unique molecular identifiers was used for the TCRbeta library. MiXCR was run by TCRdb on the PCR reads, yielding one entry per CDR3 protein. This table has some 840,000 distinct CDR3 sequences, roughly 15% appearing once. This clonotype was found a few times. Its antigen remains unknown. V was pared by 5 bases and J by 3 bases, with 15 bases between. The germline CDR1 and CDR2 sequences are SEHNR and FQNEAQ (reference sequence). The CDR3 loop spans 15 amino acids. The rearrangement links TRBV7-9 to TRBJ2-3, with a tentative D call TRBD2 (6 bases). The sample in question was PBMCs, mostly from graft donor cells, obtained 360 days after TCRalphabeta/CD19-depleted stem cell transplant. The receptor's source is a male patient younger than 18 who had a stem cell transplant for acute lymphoblastic leukemia, so the T cells may come from the graft donor. The CDR3 spells CASSQHGGSTDTQYF. The CDR3 DNA reads as TGTGCCAGCAGCCAGCACGGGGGTAGTACAGATACGCAGTATTTT.